This entry describes one T cell receptor beta chain. Original methodology: For nucleated cells, counts were estimated from reference gene primer amplification. Sequencing used immunoSEQ multiplex PCR; TCRdb keeps in-frame clones, though not all of them. V, J and clone size were drawn from that table, and D and trimming were deduced from the DNA. The sample consists of tens of thousands of clones, roughly 89% of them appearing once. The data are from a study of blood T cell repertoires in COVID-19. Study information: Samples came from the United States, Italy and Spain, spanning acute and convalescent COVID-19. In each case, the material was cDNA or gDNA derived from T cells, B-cell-depleted T cells, or PBMCs.

Sequenced sample: peripheral blood. The sequence was collected from a woman aged 80 or over with acute or convalescent COVID-19.

CDR3: CASSLQGGVTEAFF. DNA of the CDR3: TGCGCCAGCAGCTTGCAGGGTGGTGTCACTGAAGCTTTCTTT. The V call is TRBV5-1, the J call TRBJ1-1; possible D gene TRBD1, 5 bases. Trimming stripped 1 base from V and 4 bases from J, with 11 bases between. Germline lookup yields CDR1 SGHRS and CDR2 YFSETQ. CDR3 size: 14 residues.